These 20 T cell receptor beta chains share one sample of origin, sequenced in a study of T-cell reconstitution after alpha-beta-depleted transplantation in children. During its preparation, the TCRbeta library received unique molecular identifiers. Via MiXCR, TCRdb re-called the PCR reads, giving one row per CDR3 protein. The sample consists of over 85,000 distinct CDR3 sequences, around 7.8% of them appearing once. The sequencing used PBMCs, collected before TCRalphabeta/CD19-depleted stem cell transplant. Source of these receptors: a boy aged 2 to 10 with acute lymphoblastic leukemia, due to receive a stem cell transplant.

The CDR3 DNA reads as TGCGCCAGCAGCCACAGGATTCAAAGCGGGGGGCGAACGAACACCGGGGAGCTGTTTTTT. It translates to CASSHRIQSGGRTNTGELFF. The J gene is TRBJ2-2, the V gene TRBV4-1, with 9 bases identical to TRBD2. This CDR3 has 20 amino acids. J lost 0 bases, V lost 3 bases, and 14 bases had no gene match. Germline-derived CDR1 and CDR2 are MGHRA and YSYEKL.

This clonotype was recorded many times. The chain is built from TRBV19 and TRBJ2-2; no reliable D call. The CDR3 contains 14 residues. Germline V lookup: CDR1 LNHDA, CDR2 SQIVND (reference sequence). The ends were cut back, 5 bases at V and 4 bases at J, with 11 bases in the middle. For the CDR3, the DNA is TGTGCCAGTAGTGGGGTGGTTGCCACCGGGGAGCTGTTTTTT. Translating gives CASSGVVATGELFF.

This clonotype was seen ten or more times. The J gene is TRBJ2-2, the V gene TRBV10-3; D is unresolved. CDR1 is ENHRY and CDR2 is SYGVKD in the germline V gene. V dropped 1 base and J dropped 0 bases, with 12 bases sitting between them. The CDR3 runs 17 residues. Written as DNA, the CDR3 is TGTGCCATCAGTGAGTTTGGGAAAGGGTCGAACACCGGGGAGCTGTTTTTT. Amino acid sequence: CAISEFGKGSNTGELFF.

In its sample, this clonotype was seen many times. The chain is built from TRBV20-1 and TRBJ2-2; no clear D. The V end was cut by 0 bases, the J end by 7 bases, with 6 bases between. This CDR3 region has 12 residues. The germline V gene has CDR1 DFQATT and CDR2 SNEGSKA (reference sequence). The CDR3 region is CSAREENGELFF. CDR3 in DNA: TGCAGTGCTAGAGAGGAAAACGGGGAGCTGTTTTTT.

CDR3 nucleotides: TGTGCCAGCAGCTTGGGCGGCATAGTTGCAACTAATGAAAAACTGTTTTTT. It translates to CASSLGGIVATNEKLFF. V is TRBV7-9 and J is TRBJ1-4; no reliable D call. The CDR3 totals 17 residues. Looked up from germline, CDR1 is SEHNR and CDR2 is FQNEAQ (reference sequence). V dropped 3 bases and J dropped 0 bases, with 14 bases sitting between them.

A few counts support this clonotype. This rearrangement joins TRBV10-2 to TRBJ1-1; maybe TRBD1 (5 bases). The CDR3 has 13 amino acids. The V gene's germline CDR1 is WSHSY and CDR2 SAAADI. The V end lost 0 bases, the J end lost 6 bases, and 8 bases lay between the germline ends. The CDR3 DNA sequence: TGCGCCAGCAGTGAGTCGACAGTATCTGAAGCTTTCTTT. Its translation: CASSESTVSEAFF.

The V gene is TRBV7-9, the J gene TRBJ2-5; D may correspond to TRBD1 or TRBD2 (6 bases each). CDR3 size: 17 residues. Germline V lookup: CDR1 SEHNR, CDR2 FQNEAQ (reference sequence). Between the trimmed V and J ends, which lost 1 base and 0 bases, there was a span of 15 bases. CDR3 residues: CASSLEPPGANQETQYF. CDR3 DNA: TGTGCCAGCAGCTTAGAACCCCCGGGGGCAAACCAAGAGACCCAGTACTTC.

This clonotype was seen ten or more times. The J gene is TRBJ1-3, the V gene TRBV5-1; D not resolved. V was cut by 4 bases and J by 0 bases, with 8 bases left in between. CDR1 SGHRS and CDR2 YFSETQ come from the germline V gene. The CDR3 is made up of 14 amino acids. CDR3 sequence: CASSPDGSGNTIYF. As DNA, the CDR3 is TGCGCCAGCAGCCCGGACGGCTCTGGAAACACCATATATTTT.

There are many counts of this clonotype. This rearrangement joins TRBV4-3 to TRBJ2-1, with D possibly being TRBD1 or TRBD2 (7 bases each). V lost 1 base and J lost 2, with 15 bases in between. This CDR3 has 17 residues. Germline V gene lookup returns CDR1 LGHNA and CDR2 YSLEER. The CDR3 protein is CASSQGPTGTTYNEQFF. The CDR3 coding sequence is TGCGCCAGCAGCCAAGGACCGACAGGGACTACCTACAATGAGCAGTTCTTC.

The sample holds many counts of this clonotype. The J gene is TRBJ1-5, the V gene TRBV28; a possible D gene is TRBD1 (5 bases). The CDR3 runs 15 residues. In germline, CDR1 is MDHEN, CDR2 SYDVKM. Trimming removed 2 bases at V and 6 bases at J, with 14 bases between. CDR3 in DNA: TGTGCCAGCAGTTTACGGGCAGGGTTGGGTCAGCCCCAGCATTTT. It specifies CASSLRAGLGQPQHF.

Many counts were recorded for this clonotype. The chain has TRBV20-1 and TRBJ2-5; 7 bases line up with TRBD1. This CDR3 comprises 15 residues. After removal of 2 bases from V and 2 bases from J, the junction contained 8 bases not matched to a gene. Germline CDR1 reads DFQATT; CDR2 reads SNEGSKA (reference sequence). CDR3 sequence (DNA): TGCAGTGCTAGACCCCCTCGGGGACAGCAAGAGACCCAGTACTTC. It codes for CSARPPRGQQETQYF.

This clonotype was counted only a few times. This chain joins TRBV12-3 or TRBV12-4 and TRBJ1-3; no definite D call. The CDR3 is 13 amino acids. V lost 6 bases and J lost 3, with 9 bases in between. CDR3 residues: CASRPGLGNTIYF. The CDR3 nucleotides are TGTGCCAGCAGACCGGGCCTTGGAAACACCATATATTTT.

This clonotype came up a few times. The chain carries TRBV6-1 and TRBJ1-2, with 7 bases that match TRBD1. The V segment lost 7 bases and the J segment 7 bases; nucleotides outside the gene matches: 9. This CDR3 comprises 13 residues. Per germline, CDR1 MNHNS and CDR2 SASEGT. This chain's CDR3 is CASTTDRVSGYTF. The DNA of the CDR3 is TGTGCCAGCACCACCGACAGGGTTAGTGGCTACACCTTC.

V is TRBV27 and J is TRBJ1-1; 7 bases match TRBD1. This CDR3 has 12 amino acids. V trimming: 5 bases; J trimming: 6 bases; junction bases outside the gene matches: 3. From germline, CDR1 is MNHEY and CDR2 SMNVEV (reference sequence). The CDR3, as DNA: TGTGCCAGCAGTGGGGACAGTGCTGAAGCTTTCTTT. Translated: CASSGDSAEAFF.

This sequence joins TRBV20-1 and TRBJ1-1, with TRBD1 as a possible D gene (5 bases). V was pared by 2 bases and J by 5 bases, with 24 bases between. CDR3 length: 17 amino acids. CDR1 and CDR2 (germline): DFQATT, SNEGSKA (reference sequence). The CDR3 spells CSARKGSGGGEGTEAFF. CDR3 nucleotides: TGCAGTGCTAGAAAAGGGTCGGGGGGAGGCGAGGGGACTGAAGCTTTCTTT.

The chain is built from TRBV5-1 and TRBJ1-5; no clear D. V dropped 6 bases and J dropped 4 bases, with 17 bases sitting between them. Germline V CDR1 and CDR2: SGHRS, YFSETQ. The CDR3 has 15 residues. CDR3 region: CASKVSPQKNQPQHF. CDR3 nucleotides: TGCGCCAGCAAGGTCTCGCCTCAAAAGAATCAGCCCCAGCATTTT.

This clonotype has at least ten counts. The chain carries TRBV7-2 and TRBJ2-3; maybe TRBD1 (7 bases). The CDR3 is 16 amino acids. The ends were cut back, 7 bases at V and 2 bases at J, with 19 bases in the middle. Germline assignment: CDR1 SGHTA and CDR2 FQGNSA. DNA of the CDR3: TGTGCCAGCACCCTCAGGGGGGCGGGCTACACAGATACGCAGTATTTT. This gives the protein CASTLRGAGYTDTQYF.

This clonotype was recorded many times. This chain joins TRBV12-3 or TRBV12-4 and TRBJ2-5, with D unclear. The CDR3 extends over 15 amino acids. V lost 3 bases to trimming and J lost 0 bases, with 11 bases between them. CDR3 nucleotides: TGTGCCAGCAGTTTGTATCAGACGTACCAAGAGACCCAGTACTTC. Translated: CASSLYQTYQETQYF.

In this sample, this clonotype turned up many times. This rearrangement joins TRBV20-1 to TRBJ2-6, with D perhaps TRBD1 or TRBD2 (5 bases each). V shed 7 bases and J shed 0 bases, with 10 bases lying between them. CDR1 and CDR2 from the germline V gene are DFQATT and SNEGSKA (reference sequence). The CDR3 runs to 14 residues. The CDR3 is CSVGGYSGANVLTF. The CDR3 nucleotides are TGCAGTGTTGGGGGATACTCTGGGGCCAACGTCCTGACTTTC.

V gene TRBV7-8 combines with J gene TRBJ2-2, with TRBD1 as a possible D gene (6 bases). V shed 5 bases and J shed 0 bases, with 22 bases lying between them. Germline assignment: CDR1 SGHVS and CDR2 FQNEAQ. The CDR3 runs 19 residues. CDR3 in amino acids: CASSLRRTAIYANTGELFF. The CDR3 bases are TGTGCCAGCAGCCTTCGCCGGACAGCCATATACGCGAACACCGGGGAGCTGTTTTTT.